This is a list of T cell receptor beta chains from one sample in a study of beta chain features in type 1 diabetes. Clones were sequenced by immunoSEQ multiplex PCR, and TCRdb holds only the in-frame ones, with some missing. The sample holds a few hundred thousand clones; about 14% are singletons and the top ten take roughly 0.019%. The source material was naive CD4+ T cells from blood. Receptors originate from a young woman in good health. Each CDR3 is given with its conserved first and last residue. The D gene is left open where the match is weak. Expanded clones get a size class; other rows say once, few or many, or leave the size out.

size	D	V	J	DNA	CDR3
-	-	TRBV15	TRBJ1-4	TGTGCCACCAGTAACGAATCGGGGGGAAAACTGTTTTTT	CATSNESGGKLFF
few	TRBD1	TRBV4-1	TRBJ2-3	TGCGCCAGCAGCCAAGTAGGACAGGGGAACGCAGATACGCAGTATTTT	CASSQVGQGNADTQYF
few	-	TRBV20-1	TRBJ2-1	TGCAGTGCTGGGCGGGGAAATGAGCAGTTCTTC	CSAGRGNEQFF
-	-	TRBV19	TRBJ2-1	TGTGCCAGTAGTATAGGGGGGCGCTCCTACAATGAGCAGTTCTTC	CASSIGGRSYNEQFF
once	-	TRBV19	TRBJ1-2	TGTGCCAGTAGCCCTAAACGGGAGGGTTTCGGCTACACCTTC	CASSPKREGFGYTF
few	TRBD1	TRBV10-3	TRBJ2-4	TGTGCCATCAGTGGGACAGGCTTAAACATTCAGTACTTC	CAISGTGLNIQYF
-	TRBD1	TRBV4-1	TRBJ1-2	TGCGCCAGCAGCCAAGAAAGGACAGGGGGCTATGGCTACACCTTC	CASSQERTGGYGYTF
few	-	TRBV5-6	TRBJ2-2	TGTGCCAGCAGCCCCGGGGGTCCCACCGGGGAGCTGTTTTTT	CASSPGGPTGELFF
few	TRBD1	TRBV9	TRBJ2-4	TGTGCCAGCAGCGCCCACAGGGGAAACATTCAGTACTTC	CASSAHRGNIQYF
few	-	TRBV30	TRBJ1-2	TGTGCCTGGAGTGTACCCTCGGGACTCCCATCCTATGGCTACACCTTC	CAWSVPSGLPSYGYTF
-	TRBD1	TRBV28	TRBJ2-5	TGTGCCAGCAGTTTGGACAGGCGAGAGACCCAGTACTTC	CASSLDRRETQYF
-	TRBD2	TRBV4-1	TRBJ2-1	TGCGCCAGCAGCCAAGGACTAGCGGGAGTAGTCGGGCACAATGAGCAGTTCTTC	CASSQGLAGVVGHNEQFF
few	-	TRBV28	TRBJ1-1	TGTGCCAGCAGTTTATTCAGCAGGGATGCTACTGAAGCTTTCTTT	CASSLFSRDATEAFF
few	-	TRBV30	TRBJ2-5	TGTGTCCACCAGCGCGTCGCTGAAGAGACCCAGTACTTC	CVHQRVAEETQYF
-	TRBD2	TRBV6-4	TRBJ2-2	TGTGCCAGCAGGCCAACTAGCGTCACCGGGGAGCTGTTTTTT	CASRPTSVTGELFF
few	TRBD1	TRBV7-2	TRBJ2-7	TGTGCCAGCAGCCCGTGGGGCGAGGGACAGGGACTTGACGAGCAGTACTTC	CASSPWGEGQGLDEQYF